Included here is one TCR beta chain sequence, with context. TCRdb re-derived calls from the RACE reads in MiXCR, one entry per CDR3 protein. Of about 260,000 distinct CDR3 sequences in the sample, about 9.4% were seen once. Time point reported: pre-sensitization, week 0. Treatment noted: therapeutic diphenylcyclopropenone sensitization with weekly scalp DPC. Germline CDR1 reads SGHVS; CDR2 reads FNYEAQ. Trimming pared 6 bases from V and 0 bases from J, leaving 15 bases between. CDR3 length: 16 amino acids. This sample is part of a study of human T cells and chemical hapten exposure. Whole-study context: Sensitization employed 2% DPC on approximately 2 cm by approximately 2 cm of upper inner arm skin.

The chain joins TRBV7-6 to TRBJ2-1, with D possibly called TRBD1 or TRBD2 (5 bases each). The TCR originated in a woman in her 40s with alopecia areata. Some clones in this sample may be carry-over from other donors' samples. Sequencing was performed on whole blood, taken in connection with sensitization to the hapten diphenylcyclopropenone (DPC). CDR3 region: CASSRDQYSSYNEQFF. In DNA, the CDR3 is TGTGCCAGCAGTAGGGACCAGTATTCCTCCTACAATGAGCAGTTCTTC.